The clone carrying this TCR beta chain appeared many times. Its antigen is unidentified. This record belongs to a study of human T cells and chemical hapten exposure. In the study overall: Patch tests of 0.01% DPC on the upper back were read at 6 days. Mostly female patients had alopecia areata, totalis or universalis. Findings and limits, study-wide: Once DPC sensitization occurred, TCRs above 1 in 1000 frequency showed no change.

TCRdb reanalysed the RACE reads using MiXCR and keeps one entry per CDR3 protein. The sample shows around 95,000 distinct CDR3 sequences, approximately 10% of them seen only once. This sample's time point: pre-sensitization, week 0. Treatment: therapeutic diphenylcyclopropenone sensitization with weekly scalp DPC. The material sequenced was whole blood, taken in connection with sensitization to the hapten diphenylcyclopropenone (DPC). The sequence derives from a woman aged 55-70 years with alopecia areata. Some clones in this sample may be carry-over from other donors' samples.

This CDR3 is CASSLRAATDTIYF. In DNA form, the CDR3 reads TGTGCCAGCAGCCTCCGGGCCGCGACGGACACCATATATTTT. The genes are TRBV7-8 and TRBJ1-3, with no clear D. CDR1 and CDR2 from the germline V gene are SGHVS and FQNEAQ. Trimming took off 5 bases at V and 8 bases at J, with 16 bases between the two ends. The CDR3 loop spans 14 amino acids.